The sequence of this TCR beta chain was determined in a study of T cell clonality in common variable immunodeficiency. Whole-study findings and limits: In common variable immunodeficiency, TCR beta chains reportedly carried fewer deletions and N-nucleotide insertions. Compared with controls, CVID subjects had fewer shared TCRbeta clones.

The CDR3 sequence is 12 residues long. The germline gives CDR1 DFQATT, CDR2 SNEGSKA (reference sequence). V lost 5 bases to trimming and J lost 4 bases; unmatched junction nucleotides: 3. This table comes from immunoSEQ multiplex PCR, and its TCRdb copy is limited to in-frame clones, with some not included. Sampling found about 34,000 clones, none seen once. In its sample, this clone was seen many times. Its antigen is undetermined. The CDR3 goes on 3 residues after the read ends, and that part is filled in from the germline J gene. The chain links TRBV20-1 to TRBJ2-5; TRBD1 aligns across 8 bases. The receptor's source is a human donor with common variable immunodeficiency. The material sequenced was peripheral blood mononuclear cells. The sequenced CDR3 bases are TGCAGTGCTTTGACAGGGGTAGAGACC. Translated, it gives CSALTGVET. The whole CDR3 region reads CSALTGVETQYF.